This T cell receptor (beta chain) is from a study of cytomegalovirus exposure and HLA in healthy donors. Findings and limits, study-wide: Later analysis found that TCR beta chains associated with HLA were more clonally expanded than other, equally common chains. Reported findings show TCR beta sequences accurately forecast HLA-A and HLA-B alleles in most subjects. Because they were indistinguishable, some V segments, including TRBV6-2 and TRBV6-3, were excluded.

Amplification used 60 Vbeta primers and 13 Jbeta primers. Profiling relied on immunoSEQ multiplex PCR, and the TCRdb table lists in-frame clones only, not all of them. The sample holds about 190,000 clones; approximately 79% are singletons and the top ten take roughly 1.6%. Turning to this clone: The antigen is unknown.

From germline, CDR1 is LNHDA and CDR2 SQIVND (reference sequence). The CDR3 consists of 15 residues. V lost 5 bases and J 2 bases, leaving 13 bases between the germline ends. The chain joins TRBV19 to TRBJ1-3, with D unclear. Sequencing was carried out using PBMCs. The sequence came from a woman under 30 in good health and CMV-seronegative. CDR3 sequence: CASSLTDGTGNTIYF. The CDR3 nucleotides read TGTGCCAGTAGTCTAACAGACGGTACTGGAAACACCATATATTTT.